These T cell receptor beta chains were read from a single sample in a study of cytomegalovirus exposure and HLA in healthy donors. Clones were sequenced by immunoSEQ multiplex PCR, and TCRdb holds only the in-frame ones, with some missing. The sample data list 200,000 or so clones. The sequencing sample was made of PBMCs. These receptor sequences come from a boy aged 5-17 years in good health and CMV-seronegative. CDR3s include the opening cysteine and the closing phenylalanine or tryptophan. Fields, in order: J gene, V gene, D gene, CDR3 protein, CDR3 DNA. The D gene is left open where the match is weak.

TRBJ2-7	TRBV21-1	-	CASSTRRTAHEQYF	TGTGCCAGCAGCACGCGGAGGACAGCTCACGAGCAGTACTTC
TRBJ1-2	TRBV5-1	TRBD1	CASSFQGAEYGYTF	TGCGCCAGCAGCTTTCAGGGGGCAGAATATGGCTACACCTTC
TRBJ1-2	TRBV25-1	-	CASSELLNNYGYTF	TGTGCCAGCAGTGAACTGCTAAATAACTATGGCTACACCTTC
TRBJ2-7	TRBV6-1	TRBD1	CASSVTGGTMTYEQYF	TGTGCCAGCAGTGTCACAGGGGGCACAATGACCTACGAGCAGTACTTC
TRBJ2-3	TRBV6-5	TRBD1	CASSWTGGTDTQYF	TGTGCCAGCAGCTGGACAGGGGGCACAGATACGCAGTATTTT
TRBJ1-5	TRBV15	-	CATSRAGESNQPQHF	TGTGCCACCAGCAGAGCCGGAGAATCTAATCAGCCCCAGCATTTT
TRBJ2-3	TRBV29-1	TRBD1	CSVEVIGDRRVKADTQYF	TGCAGCGTTGAGGTAATTGGGGACAGGCGAGTGAAGGCAGATACGCAGTATTTT
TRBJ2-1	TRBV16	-	CASSHLGGEQFF	TGTGCCAGCAGCCATTTAGGCGGCGAGCAGTTCTTC
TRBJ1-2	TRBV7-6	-	CASSLDPNYGYTF	TGTGCCAGCAGCTTAGATCCGAACTATGGCTACACCTTC
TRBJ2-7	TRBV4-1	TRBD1	CASSQNRDRRYEQYF	TGCGCCAGCAGCCAAAACCGGGACAGGAGGTACGAGCAGTACTTC
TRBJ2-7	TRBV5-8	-	CASSPGAHPLYEQYF	TGTGCCAGCAGCCCAGGGGCCCACCCGTTATACGAGCAGTACTTC
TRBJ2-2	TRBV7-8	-	CASSLVPLDSYTGELFF	TGTGCCAGCAGCTTAGTACCTCTTGACAGCTACACCGGGGAGCTGTTTTTT
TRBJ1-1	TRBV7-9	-	CASSLDFNTEAFF	TGTGCCAGCAGCTTAGACTTCAACACTGAAGCTTTCTTT
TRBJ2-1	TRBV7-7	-	CASSPTPGGNEQFF	TGTGCTAGCAGCCCGACCCCCGGGGGAAATGAGCAGTTCTTC
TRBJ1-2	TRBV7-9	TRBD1	CASSERGQAFYGYTF	TGTGCCAGCAGCGAAAGGGGGCAGGCTTTCTATGGCTACACCTTC
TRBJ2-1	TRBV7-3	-	CASSLTGLFPYNEQFF	TGTGCCAGCAGCTTAACGGGGCTATTTCCCTACAATGAGCAGTTCTTC
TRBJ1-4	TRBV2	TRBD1	CARGMGQGNEKLFF	TGTGCCAGGGGGATGGGACAGGGTAATGAAAAACTGTTTTTT
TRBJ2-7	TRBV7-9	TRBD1	CASSSGQVSYEQYF	TGTGCCAGCAGCTCAGGACAGGTATCCTACGAGCAGTACTTC
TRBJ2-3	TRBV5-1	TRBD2	CASSGKLAGADTQYF	TGCGCCAGCAGCGGGAAGCTAGCGGGGGCTGATACGCAGTATTTT
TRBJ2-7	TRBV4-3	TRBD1	CASSPQRDRAYEQYF	TGCGCCAGCAGTCCGCAAAGGGACAGGGCCTACGAGCAGTACTTC
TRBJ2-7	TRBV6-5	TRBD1	CASSYSWTGLSEQYF	TGTGCCAGCAGTTACTCTTGGACAGGGCTTTCCGAGCAGTACTTC
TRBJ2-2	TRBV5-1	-	CASSGDRRGTGELFF	TGCGCCAGCAGCGGCGACAGGAGAGGCACCGGGGAGCTGTTTTTT
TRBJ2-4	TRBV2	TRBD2	CASGFLGGGAGNIQYF	TGTGCCAGCGGCTTTCTTGGCGGGGGGGCGGGAAACATTCAGTACTTC
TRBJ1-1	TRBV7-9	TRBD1	CASSYQGEGTEAFF	TGTGCCAGCAGTTATCAGGGGGAAGGAACTGAAGCTTTCTTT
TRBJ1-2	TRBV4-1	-	CASSQGTVEYYGYTF	TGCGCCAGCAGCCAAGGGACAGTGGAATACTATGGCTACACCTTC
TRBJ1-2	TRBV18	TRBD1	CASSPGQGADYGYTF	TGTGCCAGCTCACCAGGACAGGGGGCGGACTATGGCTACACCTTC
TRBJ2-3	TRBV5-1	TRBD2	CASSLEAGGKADTQYF	TGCGCCAGCAGCTTGGAAGCGGGGGGTAAGGCAGATACGCAGTATTTT
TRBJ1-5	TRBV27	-	CASRSGNQPQHF	TGTGCCAGCAGGTCAGGGAACCAGCCCCAGCATTTT
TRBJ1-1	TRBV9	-	CASSAGLGHPTEAFF	TGTGCCAGCAGCGCCGGATTGGGACACCCCACTGAAGCTTTCTTT
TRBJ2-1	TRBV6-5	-	CASSPPSRGEQFF	TGTGCCAGCAGCCCACCTTCCCGGGGGGAGCAGTTCTTC
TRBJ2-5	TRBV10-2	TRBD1	CASSDRDSFSLETQYF	TGCGCCAGCAGTGATCGGGACAGCTTCTCCTTAGAGACCCAGTACTTC